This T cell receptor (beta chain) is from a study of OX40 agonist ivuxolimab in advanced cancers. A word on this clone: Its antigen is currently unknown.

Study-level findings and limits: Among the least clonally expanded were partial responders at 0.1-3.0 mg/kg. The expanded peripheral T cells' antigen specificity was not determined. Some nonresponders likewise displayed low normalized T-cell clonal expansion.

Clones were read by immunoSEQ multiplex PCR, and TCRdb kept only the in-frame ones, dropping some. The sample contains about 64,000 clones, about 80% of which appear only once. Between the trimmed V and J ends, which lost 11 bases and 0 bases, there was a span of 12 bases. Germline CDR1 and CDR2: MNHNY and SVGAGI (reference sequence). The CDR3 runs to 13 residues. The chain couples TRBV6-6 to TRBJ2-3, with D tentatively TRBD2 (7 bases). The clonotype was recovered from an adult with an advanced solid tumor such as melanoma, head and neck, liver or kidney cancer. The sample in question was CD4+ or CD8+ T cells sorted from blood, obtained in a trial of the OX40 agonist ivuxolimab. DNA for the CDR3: TGTGCCGGACGGGGGGCTAGCACAGATACGCAGTATTTT. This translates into CAGRGASTDTQYF.